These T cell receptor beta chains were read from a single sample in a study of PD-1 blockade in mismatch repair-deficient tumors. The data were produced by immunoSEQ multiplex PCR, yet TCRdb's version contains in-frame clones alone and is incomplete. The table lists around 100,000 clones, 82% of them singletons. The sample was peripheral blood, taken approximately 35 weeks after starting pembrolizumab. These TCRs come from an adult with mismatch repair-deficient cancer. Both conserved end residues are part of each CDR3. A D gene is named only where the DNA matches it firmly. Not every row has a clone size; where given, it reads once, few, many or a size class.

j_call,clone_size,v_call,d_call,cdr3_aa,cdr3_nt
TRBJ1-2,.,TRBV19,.,CASRPREGRSLRYTF,TGTGCCAGTAGACCACGGGAGGGGCGTAGTTTACGCTACACCTTC
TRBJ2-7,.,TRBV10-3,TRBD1,CAISRDRGETYEQYF,TGTGCCATCAGTCGAGACAGGGGCGAAACCTACGAGCAGTACTTC
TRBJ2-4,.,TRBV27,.,CASQSLAKNIQYF,TGTGCCAGCCAGTCCCTAGCCAAAAACATTCAGTACTTC
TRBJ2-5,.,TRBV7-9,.,CASSFPDHKETQYF,TGTGCCAGCAGCTTTCCGGACCACAAAGAGACCCAGTACTTC
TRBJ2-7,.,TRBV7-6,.,CASSLREGAYEQYF,TGTGCCAGCAGCTTACGTGAGGGAGCCTACGAGCAGTACTTC
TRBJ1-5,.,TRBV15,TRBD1,CATSRERTGSNQPQHF,TGTGCCACCAGCAGAGAACGGACAGGGTCTAATCAGCCCCAGCATTTT
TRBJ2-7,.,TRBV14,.,CASSQNRVHEQYF,TGTGCCAGCAGCCAAAACAGGGTCCACGAGCAGTACTTC
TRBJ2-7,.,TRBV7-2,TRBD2,CASSPTSGSYEQYF,TGTGCCAGCAGCCCTACTAGCGGGTCCTACGAGCAGTACTTC
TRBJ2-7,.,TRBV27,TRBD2,CASSHGTSVTYEQYF,TGTGCCAGCAGTCACGGGACTAGCGTTACCTACGAGCAGTACTTC
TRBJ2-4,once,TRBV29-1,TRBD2,CSVAAGGPSGIQYF,TGCAGCGTTGCAGCGGGAGGGCCCTCGGGCATTCAGTACTTC
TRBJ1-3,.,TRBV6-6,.,CASRTFSGNTIYF,TGTGCCAGCAGGACATTTTCTGGAAACACCATATATTTT
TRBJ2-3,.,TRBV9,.,CASSVAFGGRFGTDTQYF,TGTGCCAGCAGCGTAGCGTTTGGAGGGAGATTCGGCACAGATACGCAGTATTTT
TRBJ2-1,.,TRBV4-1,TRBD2,CASSRPSGSGEQFF,TGCGCCAGCAGCCGGCCTAGCGGGAGTGGTGAGCAGTTCTTC
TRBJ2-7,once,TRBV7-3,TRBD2,CASSLRLAGIYEQYF,TGTGCCAGCAGCTTAAGACTAGCGGGAATCTACGAGCAGTACTTC
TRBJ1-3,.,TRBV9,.,CASSVGRGSGNTIYF,TGTGCCAGCAGCGTAGGGAGAGGGTCTGGAAACACCATATATTTT
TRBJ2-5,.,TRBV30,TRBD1,CAWSGNRGRETQYF,TGTGCCTGGAGTGGGAACAGGGGGCGGGAGACCCAGTACTTC
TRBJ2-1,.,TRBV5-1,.,CASSITTAISYNEQFF,TGCGCCAGCAGCATTACGACGGCTATTTCATACAATGAGCAGTTCTTC
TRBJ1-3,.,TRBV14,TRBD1,CASSPRTGFSGNTIYF,TGTGCCAGCAGCCCGCGGACAGGCTTCTCTGGAAACACCATATATTTT
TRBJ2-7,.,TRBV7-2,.,CASSLRLGGSYEQYF,TGTGCCAGCAGCTTAAGGCTAGGGGGGTCCTACGAGCAGTACTTC
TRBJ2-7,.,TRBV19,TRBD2,CASSARVGRYEQYF,TGTGCCAGTAGTGCCCGGGTCGGGAGGTACGAGCAGTACTTC
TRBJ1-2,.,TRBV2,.,CASRRGLSRRAEGGYTF,TGTGCCAGCAGGAGAGGTTTGAGTCGCAGGGCCGAGGGAGGCTACACCTTC
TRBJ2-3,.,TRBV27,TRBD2,CASSLASGSRNTQYF,TGTGCCAGCAGTTTGGCTAGCGGGTCCAGGAATACGCAGTATTTT
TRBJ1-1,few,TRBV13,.,CASSLPPWNTEAFF,TGTGCCAGCAGCCTCCCCCCCTGGAACACTGAAGCTTTCTTT
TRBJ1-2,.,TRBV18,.,CASSPPERVYGYTF,TGTGCCAGCTCACCACCGGAAAGGGTCTATGGCTACACCTTC
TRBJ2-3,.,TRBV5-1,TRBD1,CASSSTGGRDTQYF,TGCGCCAGCAGCTCCACAGGGGGTCGAGATACGCAGTATTTT
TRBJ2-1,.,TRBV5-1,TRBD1,CASSAAGTGFDEQFF,TGCGCCAGCAGCGCCGCCGGGACAGGGTTCGATGAGCAGTTCTTC
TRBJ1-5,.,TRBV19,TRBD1,CASRPRTGTGGNQPQHF,TGTGCCAGTAGACCCCGAACGGGGACAGGAGGGAATCAGCCCCAGCATTTT
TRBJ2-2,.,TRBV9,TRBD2,CASSPRAGGATGELFF,TGTGCCAGCAGCCCGAGAGCGGGAGGGGCCACCGGGGAGCTGTTTTTT
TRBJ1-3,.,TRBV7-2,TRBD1,CASSRDRGQGNTIYF,TGTGCCAGCAGCCGGGACAGGGGGCAAGGAAACACCATATATTTT
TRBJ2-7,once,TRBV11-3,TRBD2,CASSQSGISYEQYF,TGTGCCAGCAGCCAAAGCGGGATAAGTTACGAGCAGTACTTC
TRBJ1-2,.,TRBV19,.,CASTSSGESYGYTF,TGTGCCAGTACCTCGTCCGGGGAATCCTATGGCTACACCTTC
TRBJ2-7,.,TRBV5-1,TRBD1,CASSHDRTGGYEQYF,TGCGCCAGCAGCCATGACCGGACAGGGGGCTACGAGCAGTACTTC
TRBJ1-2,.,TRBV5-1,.,CASSPMGSDYGYTF,TGCGCCAGCAGCCCAATGGGCTCTGACTATGGCTACACCTTC
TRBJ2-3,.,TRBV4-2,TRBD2,CASSRTSGTDTQYF,TGTGCCAGCAGCCGGACTAGTGGCACAGATACGCAGTATTTT
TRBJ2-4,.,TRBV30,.,CAWSPQAGNIQYF,TGTGCCTGGAGCCCCCAAGCAGGAAACATTCAGTACTTC
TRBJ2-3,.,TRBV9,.,CASSVSLGADTQYF,TGTGCCAGCAGCGTTAGCCTAGGAGCAGATACGCAGTATTTT
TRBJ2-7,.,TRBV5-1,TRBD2,CASRISGSVYEQYF,TGCGCCAGCAGGATTAGCGGGAGTGTTTACGAGCAGTACTTC